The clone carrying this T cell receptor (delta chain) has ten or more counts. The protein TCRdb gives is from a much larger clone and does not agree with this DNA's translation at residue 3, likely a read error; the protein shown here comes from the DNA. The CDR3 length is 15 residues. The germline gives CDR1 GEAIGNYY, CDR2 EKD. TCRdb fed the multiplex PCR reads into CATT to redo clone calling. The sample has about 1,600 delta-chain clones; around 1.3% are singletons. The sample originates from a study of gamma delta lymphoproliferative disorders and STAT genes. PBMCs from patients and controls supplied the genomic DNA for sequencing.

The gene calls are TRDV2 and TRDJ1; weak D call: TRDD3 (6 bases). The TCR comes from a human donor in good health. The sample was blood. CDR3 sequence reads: CARDTVGGYTDKLIF. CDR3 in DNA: TGTGCCCGTGACACCGTTGGGGGGTACACCGATAAACTCATCTTT.